This T cell receptor beta chain was observed in a study of cytomegalovirus exposure and HLA in healthy donors. Study-wide results and caveats: Generally TCR sequences proved uncommon, though certain public TCRs appeared in numerous donors. Listed as cytomegalovirus-associated were more than 150 TCR beta chains.

The length of the CDR3 is 18 residues. The junction had 10 bases not matched to a gene; V was cut back by 4 bases and J by 7 bases. The germline V gene encodes CDR1 MDHEN and CDR2 SYDVKM. 13 Jbeta primers and 60 Vbeta primers were used for the PCR. The table came from immunoSEQ multiplex PCR; TCRdb's copy has only in-frame clones and leaves some out. The sample data list about 190,000 clones. As for this clone: Its antigen is unidentified.

The V call is TRBV28, the J call TRBJ2-2; the match to TRBD2 covers 15 bases. Sequenced: PBMCs. This clonotype was obtained from a man aged 25-40 years in good health and CMV-seronegative. The CDR3 nucleotides are TGTGCCAGCAGTTCCTTCGGACTAGCGGGGGGGCCAGACGGGGAGCTGTTTTTT. Translating gives CASSSFGLAGGPDGELFF.